A selection of T cell receptor beta chains follows, all from one sample in a study of cytotoxic CD8 clonotypes in ibrutinib-treated CLL. Produced via immunoSEQ multiplex PCR; TCRdb's table is partial and in-frame only. The sample has fewer than 300,000 clones, around 77% seen once; the top ten hold about 5.8%. Source: PBMCs, taken at disease progression, from a patient treated with ibrutinib. The receptors originated from a human donor with chronic lymphocytic leukemia. CDR3s include the opening cysteine and the closing phenylalanine or tryptophan. Each record gives: J gene, CDR3 length, V gene, CDR3 protein.

j_gene: TRBJ2-7; len: 13; v_gene: TRBV19; CDR3aa: CASKGQASPEQYF
j_gene: TRBJ2-5; len: 15; v_gene: TRBV10-3; CDR3aa: CAISGGSGKQETQYF
j_gene: TRBJ1-5; len: 12; v_gene: TRBV21-1; CDR3aa: CASSKAGKPQHF
j_gene: TRBJ2-7; len: 14; v_gene: TRBV28; CDR3aa: CASSLALAGGKQYF
j_gene: TRBJ2-3; len: 20; v_gene: TRBV10-3; CDR3aa: CAISERAGGASSVFTDTQYF
j_gene: TRBJ2-3; len: 16; v_gene: TRBV18; CDR3aa: CASSPTVFEGADTQYF
j_gene: TRBJ2-2; len: 16; v_gene: TRBV4-1; CDR3aa: CASSQVPQDGTGELFF
j_gene: TRBJ2-7; len: 14; v_gene: TRBV6-1; CDR3aa: CASSLGLRSYEQYF
j_gene: TRBJ1-5; len: 14; v_gene: TRBV28; CDR3aa: CASSLRGGTQPQHF
j_gene: TRBJ1-5; len: 14; v_gene: TRBV27; CDR3aa: CASSPNGVYQPQHF
j_gene: TRBJ2-7; len: 15; v_gene: TRBV4-3; CDR3aa: CASSQGRGLSYEQYF
j_gene: TRBJ1-1; len: 13; v_gene: TRBV11-2; CDR3aa: CASSQRRQGEAFF
j_gene: TRBJ2-7; len: 14; v_gene: TRBV6-5; CDR3aa: CASSYGPIPGEQYF
j_gene: TRBJ2-7; len: 15; v_gene: TRBV5-6; CDR3aa: CASSLGGRGHYEQYF
j_gene: TRBJ2-7; len: 17; v_gene: TRBV7-9; CDR3aa: CASSFFGRQGGPYEQYF
j_gene: TRBJ2-7; len: 17; v_gene: TRBV7-2; CDR3aa: CASSPLFSGRSPYEQYF
j_gene: TRBJ2-5; len: 14; v_gene: TRBV27; CDR3aa: CASSSMGSQETQYF
j_gene: TRBJ1-1; len: 12; v_gene: TRBV7-6; CDR3aa: CASSRGGREAFF
j_gene: TRBJ2-7; len: 14; v_gene: TRBV4-1; CDR3aa: CASSHWVDSYEQYF
j_gene: TRBJ2-7; len: 18; v_gene: TRBV7-9; CDR3aa: CASSLAVMGGASAYEQYF
j_gene: TRBJ1-2; len: 17; v_gene: TRBV7-8; CDR3aa: CASSLARTGGIGYGYTF
j_gene: TRBJ2-1; len: 16; v_gene: TRBV9; CDR3aa: CASSPFWGSSYNEQFF
j_gene: TRBJ1-1; len: 13; v_gene: TRBV18; CDR3aa: CASSPLGNTEAFF
j_gene: TRBJ2-3; len: 14; v_gene: TRBV5-4; CDR3aa: CASSPGAYTDTQYF
j_gene: TRBJ1-3; len: 18; v_gene: TRBV9; CDR3aa: CASSVASTDRPSGNTIYF
j_gene: TRBJ1-2; len: 13; v_gene: TRBV9; CDR3aa: CASSSRQGPGYTF
j_gene: TRBJ2-1; len: 12; v_gene: TRBV29-1; CDR3aa: CSVMGVTNEQFF
j_gene: TRBJ2-3; len: 15; v_gene: TRBV4-1; CDR3aa: CASSQEHRATDTQYF
j_gene: TRBJ1-2; len: 13; v_gene: TRBV2; CDR3aa: CASTIDRGHGYTF
j_gene: TRBJ2-5; len: 11; v_gene: TRBV5-1; CDR3aa: CASSKGGTQYF
j_gene: TRBJ1-2; len: 16; v_gene: TRBV13; CDR3aa: CASSSRVGSANYGYTF
j_gene: TRBJ2-3; len: 14; v_gene: TRBV19; CDR3aa: CASSMQGASDTQYF
j_gene: TRBJ2-4; len: 13; v_gene: TRBV29-1; CDR3aa: CSALREAKNIQYF
j_gene: TRBJ2-5; len: 17; v_gene: TRBV4-1; CDR3aa: CASSQVGAGGFGETQYF
j_gene: TRBJ2-2; len: 15; v_gene: TRBV5-4; CDR3aa: CASRDSGGAAGELFF
j_gene: TRBJ2-3; len: 16; v_gene: TRBV5-4; CDR3aa: CASSSEKPGGTDTQYF
j_gene: TRBJ2-7; len: 15; v_gene: TRBV7-2; CDR3aa: CASSLLRATSYEQYF
j_gene: TRBJ1-2; len: 13; v_gene: TRBV10-3; CDR3aa: CAISDSGGGGYTF
j_gene: TRBJ2-1; len: 12; v_gene: TRBV27; CDR3aa: CASSSTYNEQFF
j_gene: TRBJ2-1; len: 13; v_gene: TRBV6-6; CDR3aa: CASRPLRSDEQFF
j_gene: TRBJ2-1; len: 13; v_gene: TRBV2; CDR3aa: CASRGPGYNEQFF
j_gene: TRBJ2-4; len: 16; v_gene: TRBV6-4; CDR3aa: CASSEQGGAGKNIQYF
j_gene: TRBJ2-7; len: 14; v_gene: TRBV6-1; CDR3aa: CASSEESLSGEQYF
j_gene: TRBJ2-7; len: 13; v_gene: TRBV27; CDR3aa: CASSQGFPYEQYF
j_gene: TRBJ2-1; len: 14; v_gene: TRBV29-1; CDR3aa: CSVESRYPYNEQFF
j_gene: TRBJ2-1; len: 16; v_gene: TRBV5-1; CDR3aa: CASSRWTGGTTYEQFF
j_gene: TRBJ2-7; len: 14; v_gene: TRBV11-2; CDR3aa: CASSLVGGSYEQYF
j_gene: TRBJ2-3; len: 14; v_gene: TRBV10-3; CDR3aa: CAISDSTPTDTQYF